Each of the 32 T cell receptor beta chains below was sequenced from the same sample in a study of cytomegalovirus exposure and HLA in healthy donors. Amplification used 60 Vbeta primers and 13 Jbeta primers. Clones were read by immunoSEQ multiplex PCR, and TCRdb kept only the in-frame ones, dropping some. Found here are under 150,000 clones, around 69% of them singletons; the top ten hold approximately 2.9%. Input material: PBMCs. These receptors were taken from a human donor in good health.

This clone was seen only a few times. The DNA of the CDR3 is TGTGCCAGTAGTTTCGGACAGGGGGCGAGCCAGCCCCAGCATTTT. It is translated as CASSFGQGASQPQHF. The chain recombines TRBV19 with TRBJ1-5, with 11 nucleotides matching TRBD1. This CDR3 region has 15 residues. V gave up 5 bases and J gave up 7 bases; unmatched junction bases: 7. Germline loops: CDR1 LNHDA, CDR2 SQIVND (reference sequence).

The chain joins TRBV6-1 to TRBJ2-1, with D unresolved. Germline values: CDR1 MNHNS, CDR2 SASEGT. The CDR3 totals 12 residues. V shed 3 bases and J shed 4 bases, with 4 bases lying between them. CDR3 region: CASSESYNEQFF. The DNA of the CDR3 is TGTGCCAGCAGTGAGAGTTACAATGAGCAGTTCTTC.

The chain links TRBV6-6 to TRBJ1-5; 7 nucleotides agree with TRBD1. CDR3 size: 16 residues. Trimming took 4 bases from V and 1 from J; bases not matched to a gene: 7. Germline CDR1 is MNHNY and CDR2 is SVGAGI (reference sequence). CDR3 DNA: TGTGCCAGCAGTTCCCGGGACAGAAAAAGCAATCAGCCCCAGCATTTT. It codes for CASSSRDRKSNQPQHF.

The CDR3 sequence: CASSQETGRVGGPGTQYF. The CDR3 region has the DNA TGTGCCAGCAGCCAAGAGACGGGGAGGGTGGGGGGGCCTGGTACGCAGTATTTT. This chain joins TRBV4-2 and TRBJ2-3; maybe TRBD2 (7 bases). Germline CDR1 is LGHNA and CDR2 is YNFKEQ. V was clipped by 0 bases and J by 8 bases, with 24 bases between them. CDR3 length equals 18 residues.

The chain recombines TRBV28 with TRBJ1-3, with 8 positions matching TRBD1. Germline V gene data show CDR1 as MDHEN and CDR2 as SYDVKM. Losses at the gene ends were 2 bases for V and 8 bases for J; bases not matched to a gene: 2. CDR3 length equals 13 residues. The CDR3 DNA sequence: TGTGCCAGCAGTTTAGGACAGGGTTACACCATATATTTT. Protein sequence: CASSLGQGYTIYF.

As DNA, the CDR3 is TGTGCCATCAGCCCCGGGGGGGGAAAAGAGACCCAGTACTTC. Encoded protein: CAISPGGGKETQYF. The chain links TRBV10-3 to TRBJ2-5; 8 nucleotides agree with TRBD2. CDR1 and CDR2 from the germline V gene are ENHRY and SYGVKD. The CDR3 is made up of 14 amino acids. V trimming: 6 bases; J trimming: 3 bases; junction bases outside the gene matches: 6.

This clone showed up just a few times. The chain recombines TRBV6-6 with TRBJ2-1, with a possible D match to TRBD2 (5 bases). Germline CDR1 reads MNHNY; CDR2 reads SVGAGI (reference sequence). This CDR3 has 13 residues. Trimming shortened V by 0 bases and J by 10 bases, and 10 bases separated the two germline ends. CDR3 sequence reads: CASSYSWLAEQFF. In nucleotides, the CDR3 is TGTGCCAGCAGTTACTCTTGGCTAGCCGAGCAGTTCTTC.

The J gene is TRBJ2-1, the V gene TRBV5-1; 10 bases are shared with TRBD2. Per the germline V gene, CDR1 is SGHRS and CDR2 is YFSETQ. The J segment lost 1 base and the V segment lost 4 bases, leaving 2 bases of the junction unmatched. CDR3 length: 15 residues. CDR3 protein: CASSISGGSYNEQFF. In DNA form, the CDR3 reads TGCGCCAGCAGCATTAGCGGGGGGTCCTACAATGAGCAGTTCTTC.

V usage is TRBV7-9 and J usage is TRBJ1-2, with 10 nucleotides matching TRBD1. The CDR3 length is 14 residues. The ends lost 5 bases at V and 14 bases at J; junction bases unmatched: 14. The germline V gene has CDR1 SEHNR and CDR2 FQNEAQ (reference sequence). This CDR3 reads CASSEYRGQGTGTF. The CDR3 DNA sequence: TGTGCCAGCAGCGAATACCGGGGACAGGGGACGGGGACCTTC.

V and J are TRBV27 and TRBJ2-3, with 8 positions matching TRBD1. CDR3 length: 14 amino acids. Germline lookup yields CDR1 MNHEY and CDR2 SMNVEV (reference sequence). With 6 bases clipped from V and 6 bases from J, the junction kept 8 bases outside the gene matches. In DNA, the CDR3 is TGTGCCAGCAGCAATAGACAGGGGAGGGATACGCAGTATTTT. Protein sequence: CASSNRQGRDTQYF.

The genes are TRBV30 and TRBJ1-3; D is perhaps TRBD1 (5 bases). Germline V gene sequence: CDR1 GTSNPN, CDR2 SVGIG (reference sequence). Trimming cost V 0 bases and J 0 bases, with 12 bases left between them. The length of the CDR3 is 16 residues. CDR3 bases: TGTGCCTGGAGTGTATCGGGGGGGAGCTCTGGAAACACCATATATTTT. This encodes CAWSVSGGSSGNTIYF.

The gene calls are TRBV30 and TRBJ1-2; D gene unclear. Germline V CDR1 and CDR2: GTSNPN, SVGIG (reference sequence). V was clipped by 2 bases and J by 1 base, with 5 bases between them. The CDR3 length is 12 residues. CDR3 protein: CAWSPVNYGYTF. CDR3 nucleotides: TGTGCCTGGAGTCCTGTTAACTATGGCTACACCTTC.

V is TRBV2 and J is TRBJ2-7; the D is unclear. This CDR3 has 15 residues. V shed 4 bases and J shed 0 bases, with 13 bases lying between them. Germline lookup yields CDR1 SNHLY and CDR2 FYNNEI. The CDR3 loop is CASSGSGSSSYEQYF. The CDR3 bases are TGTGCCAGCAGTGGGTCGGGTTCGAGCTCCTACGAGCAGTACTTC. Full variable domain (outside the CDR3, taken from reference TRBV2 and TRBJ2-7): EPEVTQTPSHQVTQMGQEVILRCVPISNHLYFYWYRQILGQKVEFLVSFYNNEISEKSEIFDDQFSVERPDGSNFTLKIRSTKLEDSAMYFCASSGSGSSSYEQYFGPGTRLTVT.

The V call is TRBV19, the J call TRBJ1-5; D gene ambiguous. The ends were cut back, 4 bases at V and 1 base at J, with 20 bases in the middle. CDR3 length: 18 residues. Germline lookup yields CDR1 LNHDA and CDR2 SQIVND (reference sequence). As DNA, the CDR3 is TGTGCCAGTAGTACAATGGGTGGAGGGATTAGGAGCAATCAGCCCCAGCATTTT. Translation gives CASSTMGGGIRSNQPQHF.

The J gene is TRBJ1-2, the V gene TRBV19; D is perhaps TRBD1 (5 bases). Looked up from germline, CDR1 is LNHDA and CDR2 is SQIVND (reference sequence). CDR3 length: 15 amino acids. V was pared by 3 bases and J by 5 bases, with 16 bases between. The CDR3 DNA is TGTGCCAGTAGTATGCCGGGGAGGGGATCTTATGGCTACACCTTC. Amino acids: CASSMPGRGSYGYTF.

The chain joins TRBV5-5 to TRBJ1-2; 10 nucleotides line up with TRBD1. With 4 bases clipped from V and 2 bases from J, the junction kept 2 bases outside the gene matches. Germline-derived CDR1 and CDR2 are SGHKS and YYEKEE (reference sequence). This CDR3 has 14 amino acids. CDR3 amino acids: CASSGGQGNYGYTF. The DNA of the CDR3 is TGTGCCAGCAGCGGGGGACAGGGGAACTATGGCTACACCTTC.

The chain carries TRBV18 and TRBJ2-7; 11 nucleotides align to TRBD2. V shed 0 bases and J 4 bases; nucleotides not matched to a gene: 8. CDR1 and CDR2 (germline): KGHSH, LQKENI. CDR3 size: 17 residues. CDR3 loop: CASSPPRLAGHSYEQYF. The CDR3 region has the DNA TGTGCCAGCTCACCACCGCGACTAGCGGGACATTCATACGAGCAGTACTTC. The full variable domain, rest sourced from reference TRBV18 and TRBJ2-7, is NAGVMQNPRHLVRRRGQEARLRCSPMKGHSHVYWYRQLPEEGLKFMVYLQKENIIDESGMPKERFSAEFPKEGPSILRIQQVVRGDSAAYFCASSPPRLAGHSYEQYFGPGTRLTVT.

This chain connects TRBV6-1 to TRBJ2-7, with a weak D call TRBD2 (5 bases). Germline assignment: CDR1 MNHNS and CDR2 SASEGT. The V and J ends lost 1 base and 1 base respectively, with 17 bases between them. This CDR3 has 17 residues. The CDR3 DNA reads as TGTGCCAGCAGTGAAGGGGTTGAAGGGAGTTGGTCCTACGAGCAGTACTTC. Residues: CASSEGVEGSWSYEQYF.

The chain combines TRBV19 with TRBJ2-1; TRBD1 might be the D (5 bases). The CDR3 length is 13 residues. Trimming removed 5 bases from V and 9 bases from J, with 14 bases in between. Germline V gives CDR1 LNHDA, CDR2 SQIVND (reference sequence). In nucleotides, the CDR3 is TGTGCCAGTAGTGTCCGGGCAAGGGGTGAGCAGTTCTTC. Translated, it gives CASSVRARGEQFF. Supplemented by reference TRBV19 and TRBJ2-1, the full variable domain reads DGGITQSPKYLFRKEGQNVTLSCEQNLNHDAMYWYRQDPGQGLRLIYYSQIVNDFQKGDIAEGYSVSREKKESFPLTVTSAQKNPTAFYLCASSVRARGEQFFGPGTRLTVL.

V usage is TRBV30 and J usage is TRBJ1-2, with 9 bases fitting TRBD1. Germline CDR1 reads GTSNPN; CDR2 reads SVGIG (reference sequence). V dropped 1 base and J dropped 5; count of bases not matched to a gene: 2. This CDR3 is 13 amino acids long. In nucleotides, the CDR3 is TGTGCCTGGAGTGCCGACAGGGGGTATGGCTACACCTTC. This codes for CAWSADRGYGYTF.

This clone showed up just a few times. The chain employs TRBV2 and TRBJ2-2; D is perhaps TRBD2 (6 bases). The CDR3 runs 14 residues. With 6 bases removed from V and 7 bases from J, the gap between germline ends came to 15 bases. The germline V gene encodes CDR1 SNHLY and CDR2 FYNNEI. CDR3 residues: CASRTTRIGGELFF. The CDR3 DNA reads as TGTGCCAGCAGGACGACTAGGATCGGCGGGGAGCTGTTTTTT.

This clone has a handful of counts. The CDR3: CASSLGGRGNTIYF. As DNA, the CDR3 is TGTGCCAGCAGCTTGGGAGGGCGTGGAAACACCATATATTTT. The V gene is TRBV5-4, the J gene TRBJ1-3; D is undetermined. Germline V CDR1 and CDR2: SGHNT, YYREEE (reference sequence). The germline V and J ends were trimmed by 0 bases and 3 bases, with 7 bases remaining between them. The CDR3 has 14 residues.

The genes are TRBV7-2 and TRBJ2-7; 8 bases are shared with TRBD2. The CDR3 loop spans 14 amino acids. Germline V gene lookup returns CDR1 SGHTA and CDR2 FQGNSA. With V trimmed by 4 bases and J by 0 bases, 2 bases remained unmatched. CDR3 region: CASSSGGSSYEQYF. The CDR3 DNA follows: TGTGCCAGCAGCTCGGGGGGGAGCTCCTACGAGCAGTACTTC. The variable domain in full, with the rest retrieved from reference TRBV7-2 and TRBJ2-7, is GAGVSQSPSNKVTEKGKDVELRCDPISGHTALYWYRQSLGQGLEFLIYFQGNSAPDKSGLPSDRFSAERTGGSVSTLTIQRTQQEDSAVYLCASSSGGSSYEQYFGPGTRLTVT.

The rearrangement uses TRBV7-8 and TRBJ2-5; possibly TRBD2 for D (6 bases). V was shortened by 1 base and J by 4 bases, with 16 bases between the two germline ends. Germline V CDR1 and CDR2: SGHVS, FQNEAQ. CDR3 size: 16 residues. CDR3 region: CASSLDFGGLGETQYF. As DNA, the CDR3 is TGTGCCAGCAGCTTAGACTTTGGAGGGTTGGGAGAGACCCAGTACTTC.

The rearrangement joins TRBV6-5 to TRBJ1-5; D is possibly TRBD1 (6 bases). V gave up 6 bases and J gave up 5 bases, with 11 bases separating them. Germline V CDR1 and CDR2: MNHEY, SVGAGI. CDR3 size: 13 residues. CDR3 amino acids: CASSPGVHQPQHF. CDR3 sequence (DNA): TGTGCCAGCAGCCCAGGGGTACATCAGCCCCAGCATTTT.

The chain has TRBV10-3 and TRBJ2-2; TRBD2 might be the D (5 bases). Trimming pared 4 bases from V and 7 bases from J, leaving 13 bases between. The length of the CDR3 is 14 residues. Germline values: CDR1 ENHRY, CDR2 SYGVKD. CDR3 DNA: TGTGCCATCAGTGGAATCCTAGCTGGCGGGGAGCTGTTTTTT. It is translated as CAISGILAGGELFF.

This clone was seen more than once but under ten times. The rearrangement joins TRBV6-6 to TRBJ2-1; TRBD2 matches at 9 bases. There are 15 residues in the CDR3. The germline V gene has CDR1 MNHNY and CDR2 SVGAGI (reference sequence). The V segment lost 5 bases and the J segment 7 bases; nucleotides outside the gene matches: 9. The DNA of the CDR3 is TGTGCCAGCAGTACCGGGGAGCGGGGGGTGAATGAGCAGTTCTTC. As protein: CASSTGERGVNEQFF.

The V and J genes are TRBV7-3 and TRBJ1-2; TRBD1 might be the D (5 bases). The germline gives CDR1 SGHTA, CDR2 FQGTGA. With 2 bases removed from V and 4 bases from J, the gap between germline ends came to 14 bases. The CDR3 sequence is 15 residues long. The CDR3 spells CASSLYGGVGYGYTF. Here the CDR3 DNA reads TGTGCCAGCAGCTTATATGGGGGGGTGGGCTATGGCTACACCTTC. Variable domain in full (rest from reference TRBV7-3 and TRBJ1-2): GAGVSQTPSNKVTEKGKYVELRCDPISGHTALYWYRQSLGQGPEFLIYFQGTGAADDSGLPNDRFFAVRPEGSVSTLKIQRTERGDSAVYLCASSLYGGVGYGYTFGSGTRLTVV.

The V and J genes are TRBV14 and TRBJ2-1, with 9 bases that match TRBD2. This CDR3 spans 16 amino acids. The germline V gene encodes CDR1 SGHDN and CDR2 FVKESK. The V segment lost 4 bases and the J segment 4 bases; nucleotides outside the gene matches: 8. The CDR3 coding sequence is TGTGCCAGCAGCCCCCCCGGCCTAGCGGGATACAATGAGCAGTTCTTC. As protein: CASSPPGLAGYNEQFF.

The rearrangement uses TRBV6-8 and TRBJ2-7, with TRBD1 identical over 8 bases. Germline CDR1 MNHGY, CDR2 SAAAGT. This CDR3 is 13 amino acids long. Trimming cost V 7 bases and J 4 bases; bases outside gene matches: 6. CDR3 sequence (DNA): TGTGCCAGCATCGCGGGACAGGTGTACGAGCAGTACTTC. Its protein is CASIAGQVYEQYF.

This sequence joins TRBV7-2 and TRBJ1-5; the D is unclear. Germline-derived CDR1 and CDR2 are SGHTA and FQGNSA. This CDR3 spans 13 amino acids. The V end lost 0 bases, the J end lost 9 bases, and 9 bases lay between the germline ends. This CDR3 reads CASSLAHGWPQHF. The CDR3 DNA reads TGTGCCAGCAGCTTAGCGCACGGGTGGCCCCAGCATTTT.

The chain carries TRBV6-1 and TRBJ1-5; no firm D call. Germline V lookup: CDR1 MNHNS, CDR2 SASEGT. V was clipped by 3 bases and J by 1 base, with 10 bases between them. The CDR3 runs 15 residues. This CDR3 reads CASSDRGRSNQPQHF. CDR3 nucleotides: TGTGCCAGCAGTGACCGAGGGAGGAGCAATCAGCCCCAGCATTTT.